The rows below give T cell receptor beta chains drawn from one sample of a study of spatial heterogeneity in lung cancer. TCRdb called the 5' RACE reads again in MiXCR, with one record for every CDR3 protein. This table holds about 39,000 distinct CDR3 sequences, around 5.8% found once. The sequenced sample was PBMCs, obtained at surgery. These receptors were obtained from a male donor with early-stage non-small cell lung cancer. Both conserved end residues are part of each CDR3. D genes are given only for firm matches. Not every row has a clone size; where given, it reads once, few, many or a size class.

TRBJ2-3,TRBD2,-,TRBV20-1,CSAPRTSGGTDTQYF,TGCAGTGCTCCTCGGACTAGCGGAGGCACAGATACGCAGTATTTT
TRBJ1-2,-,many,TRBV28,CASSDPKRGYTF,TGTGCCAGCAGTGACCCCAAGAGAGGCTACACCTTC
TRBJ1-2,-,many,TRBV2,CASSGTLNYGYTF,TGTGCCAGCAGCGGGACGCTTAACTATGGCTACACCTTC
TRBJ1-4,-,-,TRBV6-2/TRBV6-3,CASSKWQTNEKLFF,TGTGCCAGCAGTAAGTGGCAGACCAATGAAAAACTGTTTTTT
TRBJ1-5,TRBD1,-,TRBV30,CAWSVAGTGRSRQPQHF,TGTGCCTGGAGTGTTGCCGGGACAGGGAGGAGTCGGCAGCCCCAGCATTTT
TRBJ2-1,-,many,TRBV11-2,CASSWVRDEQFF,TGTGCCAGCAGCTGGGTTAGAGATGAGCAGTTCTTC
TRBJ1-1,-,many,TRBV12-3/TRBV12-4,CASSRNSGSGTEAFF,TGTGCCAGCAGCCGTAACTCGGGGTCCGGTACTGAAGCTTTCTTT
TRBJ2-5,-,few,TRBV7-2,CASSQNPTGTRETQYF,TGTGCCAGCAGCCAAAACCCAACAGGAACTCGAGAGACCCAGTACTTC
TRBJ2-7,-,many,TRBV25-1,CASTRGDRAYEQYF,TGTGCCAGCACAAGGGGGGACCGAGCCTACGAGCAGTACTTC
TRBJ1-5,-,few,TRBV4-2,CASSQDLSSPYQPQHF,TGTGCCAGCAGCCAAGATCTCTCCAGTCCCTATCAGCCCCAGCATTTT
TRBJ1-5,-,-,TRBV7-3,CASSLERGQPQHF,TGTGCCAGCAGCCTCGAACGGGGTCAGCCCCAGCATTTT
TRBJ2-3,TRBD1,many,TRBV28,CASSLTGGGDTQYF,TGTGCCAGCAGTCTTACAGGGGGCGGAGATACGCAGTATTTT
TRBJ2-5,-,-,TRBV10-3,CATQGQETQYF,TGTGCCACACAGGGACAAGAGACCCAGTACTTC
TRBJ1-2,-,few,TRBV2,CASSEALRLNYGYTF,TGTGCCAGCAGTGAAGCGCTTAGGCTTAACTATGGCTACACCTTC
TRBJ1-1,-,many,TRBV12-3/TRBV12-4,CASSLEGAAFF,TGTGCCAGCAGTTTAGAAGGGGCCGCTTTCTTT
TRBJ2-5,-,few,TRBV6-1,CASSEVGRGKETQYF,TGTGCCAGCAGTGAAGTGGGGAGGGGGAAAGAGACCCAGTACTTC
TRBJ1-5,-,many,TRBV6-5,CASSYSMAGGVQPQHF,TGTGCCAGCAGTTACTCGATGGCGGGGGGGGTTCAGCCCCAGCATTTT
TRBJ2-7,TRBD1,few,TRBV9,CASSVGTGTRGGQYF,TGTGCCAGCAGCGTCGGGACAGGGACGAGGGGTGGGCAGTACTTC
TRBJ1-5,-,few,TRBV2,CASSDSPSLPQHF,TGTGCCAGCAGTGACAGTCCATCTTTGCCCCAGCATTTT
TRBJ1-6,TRBD1,few,TRBV7-6,CASSYRVPGQGISDSPLHF,TGTGCCAGCAGCTACCGCGTACCGGGACAGGGGATTAGTGATTCACCCCTCCACTTT
TRBJ2-3,TRBD2,many,TRBV30,CAWSTGGSDTQYF,TGTGCCTGGAGCACGGGGGGGTCAGATACGCAGTATTTT
TRBJ2-1,-,few,TRBV6-5,CASNQRQNSYNEQFF,TGTGCCAGCAACCAAAGACAGAATTCCTACAATGAGCAGTTCTTC
TRBJ1-1,TRBD1,few,TRBV5-1,CASSLGQGRGTEAFF,TGCGCCAGCAGCTTGGGACAGGGGAGAGGTACTGAAGCTTTCTTT
TRBJ2-1,-,many,TRBV20-1,CSATALNEQFF,TGCAGTGCTACGGCGCTTAATGAGCAGTTCTTC
TRBJ2-5,TRBD1,many,TRBV10-3,CAIAPGQGEETQYF,TGTGCCATCGCTCCGGGACAGGGGGAAGAGACCCAGTACTTC
TRBJ1-1,-,many,TRBV4-3,CASSRQDLGGEDTEAFF,TGCGCCAGCAGCCGCCAGGATCTCGGGGGGGAGGACACTGAAGCTTTCTTT
TRBJ2-1,-,medium-sized,TRBV6-1,CASSGGWGEQFF,TGTGCCAGCAGTGGCGGGTGGGGTGAGCAGTTCTTC
TRBJ2-1,-,many,TRBV6-5,CASSYQGPYNEQFF,TGTGCCAGCAGTTACCAGGGCCCCTACAATGAGCAGTTCTTC
TRBJ2-7,-,-,TRBV24-1,CATSAGQNRYEQYF,TGTGCCACCAGTGCAGGGCAGAACCGATACGAGCAGTACTTC
TRBJ2-7,-,-,TRBV6-2/TRBV6-3,CASGQNSYEQYF,TGTGCCAGTGGACAGAACTCCTACGAGCAGTACTTC
TRBJ1-1,-,-,TRBV18,CASSPQGTNTEAFF,TGTGCCAGCTCACCACAGGGTACTAACACTGAAGCTTTCTTT
TRBJ2-2,-,many,TRBV12-3/TRBV12-4,CASSLSTIYTGELFF,TGTGCCAGCAGTTTAAGCACCATTTACACCGGGGAGCTGTTTTTT